What follows are 4 T cell receptor beta chains derived from one specimen sequenced in a study of beta chain features in type 1 diabetes. Study observations and caveats: Significant though moderate, a shortening of TCRB CDR3s appeared in all four CD4+ subsets of Type 1 diabetes patients.

Expressed TCRB transcripts were sequenced because the isolated RNA had all been reverse transcribed beforehand. Clones were read by immunoSEQ multiplex PCR, and TCRdb kept only the in-frame ones, dropping some. The sample consists of around 240,000 clones, roughly 16% of them appearing once. These receptors lack a known antigen. The sample comprised naive CD4+ T cells from blood. These receptors all stem from a young man with type 1 diabetes.

This clone was seen a handful of times. The chain's CDR3 is CASSRGIGGQYNEQFF. The CDR3 region has the DNA TGCGCCAGCAGCCGAGGGATTGGCGGACAATACAATGAGCAGTTCTTC. The chain carries TRBV4-1 and TRBJ2-1, with D perhaps assigned TRBD1 or TRBD2 (5 bases each). CDR1 is MGHRA, CDR2 YSYEKL, per germline. The CDR3 contains 16 residues. Trimming removed 4 bases at V and 4 bases at J, with 17 bases between.

The CDR3 nucleotides read TGTGCCAGCAGCACCCCATTAGCGGGAGGCCGGGAGACCCAGTACTTC. It yields the protein CASSTPLAGGRETQYF. J is TRBJ2-5 and V is TRBV9; 10 bases are shared with TRBD2. The CDR3 length is 16 residues. With V trimmed by 4 bases and J by 5 bases, 11 bases remained unmatched. The germline V gene encodes CDR1 SGDLS and CDR2 YYNGEE.

J is TRBJ2-1 and V is TRBV30; 7 bases map to TRBD2. Germline V gene data show CDR1 as GTSNPN and CDR2 as SVGIG (reference sequence). This CDR3 spans 15 amino acids. The trim removed 5 bases at V and 10 bases at J, leaving 17 bases unmatched. This CDR3 reads CAWASGGSGAIEQFF. As DNA, the CDR3 is TGTGCCTGGGCATCCGGGGGGAGTGGGGCGATAGAGCAGTTCTTC.

The CDR3 DNA is TGTGCCACCACCCTAGGACGGGCGAACAATGAGCAGTTCTTC. Its translation is CATTLGRANNEQFF. The chain employs TRBV7-2 and TRBJ2-1; D gene ambiguous. V lost 10 bases and J lost 5, with 18 bases in between. The CDR3 is 14 amino acids. Germline assignment: CDR1 SGHTA and CDR2 FQGNSA.